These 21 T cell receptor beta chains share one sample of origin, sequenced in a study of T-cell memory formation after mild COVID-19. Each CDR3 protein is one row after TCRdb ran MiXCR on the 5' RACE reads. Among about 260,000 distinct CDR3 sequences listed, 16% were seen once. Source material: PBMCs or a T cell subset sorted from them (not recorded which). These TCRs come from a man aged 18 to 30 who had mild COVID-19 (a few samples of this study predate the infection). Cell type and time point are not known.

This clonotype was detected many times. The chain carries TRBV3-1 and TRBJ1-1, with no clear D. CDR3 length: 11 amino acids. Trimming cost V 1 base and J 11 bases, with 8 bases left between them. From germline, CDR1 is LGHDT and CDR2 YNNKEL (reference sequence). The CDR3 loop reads CASSQGAQAFF. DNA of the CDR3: TGTGCCAGCAGCCAAGGGGCTCAGGCTTTCTTT.

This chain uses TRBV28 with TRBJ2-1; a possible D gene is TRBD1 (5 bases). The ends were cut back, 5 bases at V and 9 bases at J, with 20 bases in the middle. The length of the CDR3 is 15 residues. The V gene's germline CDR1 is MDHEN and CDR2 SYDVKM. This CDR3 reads CASSRWQGTIAEQFF. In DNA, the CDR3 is TGTGCCAGCAGTCGCTGGCAGGGAACAATCGCTGAGCAGTTCTTC.

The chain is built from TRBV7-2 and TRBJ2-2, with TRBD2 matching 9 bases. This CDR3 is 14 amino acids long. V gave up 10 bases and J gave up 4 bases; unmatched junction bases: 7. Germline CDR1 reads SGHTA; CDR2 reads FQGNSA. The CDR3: CAIAGGPGTGELFF. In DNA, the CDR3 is TGTGCCATCGCGGGGGGGCCCGGCACCGGGGAGCTGTTTTTT.

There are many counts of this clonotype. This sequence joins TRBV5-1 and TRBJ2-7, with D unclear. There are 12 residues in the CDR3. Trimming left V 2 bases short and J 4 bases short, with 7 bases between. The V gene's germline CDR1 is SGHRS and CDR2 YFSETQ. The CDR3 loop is CASSFNEYEQYF. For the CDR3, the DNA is TGCGCCAGCAGCTTTAATGAATACGAGCAGTACTTC.

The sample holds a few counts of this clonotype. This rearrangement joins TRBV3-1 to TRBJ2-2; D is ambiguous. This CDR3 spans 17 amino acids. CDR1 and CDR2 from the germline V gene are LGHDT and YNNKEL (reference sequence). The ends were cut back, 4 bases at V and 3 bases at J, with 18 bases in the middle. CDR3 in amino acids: CASSPTPTPGYTGELFF. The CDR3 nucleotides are TGTGCCAGCAGCCCTACTCCGACGCCTGGGTACACCGGGGAGCTGTTTTTT.

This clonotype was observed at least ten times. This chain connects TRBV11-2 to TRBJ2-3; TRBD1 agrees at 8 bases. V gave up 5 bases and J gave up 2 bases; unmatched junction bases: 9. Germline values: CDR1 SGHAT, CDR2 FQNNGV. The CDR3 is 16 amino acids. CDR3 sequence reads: CASSGGTGEITDTQYF. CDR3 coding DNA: TGTGCCAGCAGCGGAGGGACAGGAGAGATCACAGATACGCAGTATTTT.

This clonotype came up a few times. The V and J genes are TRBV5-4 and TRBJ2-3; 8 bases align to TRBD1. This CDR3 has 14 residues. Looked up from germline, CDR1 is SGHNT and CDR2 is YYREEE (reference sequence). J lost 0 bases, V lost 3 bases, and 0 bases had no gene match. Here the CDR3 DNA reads TGTGCCAGCAGCTGGACAGGGAGCACAGATACGCAGTATTTT. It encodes CASSWTGSTDTQYF.

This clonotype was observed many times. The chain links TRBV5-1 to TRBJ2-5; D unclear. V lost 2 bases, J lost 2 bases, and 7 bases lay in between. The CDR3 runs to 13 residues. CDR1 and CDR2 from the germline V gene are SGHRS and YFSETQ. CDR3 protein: CASSLYSQETQYF. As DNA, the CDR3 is TGCGCCAGCAGCTTATACAGTCAAGAGACCCAGTACTTC.

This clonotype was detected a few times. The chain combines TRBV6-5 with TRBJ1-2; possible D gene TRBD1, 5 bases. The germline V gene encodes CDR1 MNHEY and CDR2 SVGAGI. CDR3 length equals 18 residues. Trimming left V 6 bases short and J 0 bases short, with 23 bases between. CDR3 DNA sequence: TGTGCCAGCAGCCGGGTTGTAAGGGAAGGGGTCGCTAACTATGGCTACACCTTC. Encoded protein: CASSRVVREGVANYGYTF.

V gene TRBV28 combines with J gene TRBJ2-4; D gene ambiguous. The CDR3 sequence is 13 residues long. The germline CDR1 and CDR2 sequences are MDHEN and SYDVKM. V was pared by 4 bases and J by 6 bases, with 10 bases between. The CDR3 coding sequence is TGTGCCAGCAGTTCTGGAAGCCGAAACATTCAGTACTTC. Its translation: CASSSGSRNIQYF.

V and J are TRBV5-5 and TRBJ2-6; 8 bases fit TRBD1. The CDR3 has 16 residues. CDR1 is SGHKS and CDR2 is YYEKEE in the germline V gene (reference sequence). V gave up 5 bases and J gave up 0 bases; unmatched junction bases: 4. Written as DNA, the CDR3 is TGTGCCAGCAGATGGGACAGGACCTCTGGGGCCAACGTCCTGACTTTC. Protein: CASRWDRTSGANVLTF.

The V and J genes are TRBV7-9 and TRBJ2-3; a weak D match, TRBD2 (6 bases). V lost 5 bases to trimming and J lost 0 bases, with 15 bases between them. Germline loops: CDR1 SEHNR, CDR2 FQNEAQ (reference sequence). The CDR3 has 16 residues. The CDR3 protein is CASSTEGLASTDTQYF. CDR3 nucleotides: TGTGCCAGCAGCACAGAGGGCCTAGCGAGCACAGATACGCAGTATTTT.

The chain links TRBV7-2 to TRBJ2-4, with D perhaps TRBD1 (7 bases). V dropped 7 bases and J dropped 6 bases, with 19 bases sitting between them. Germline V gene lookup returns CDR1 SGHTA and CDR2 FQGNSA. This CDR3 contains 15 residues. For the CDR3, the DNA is TGTGCCAGCAAATTAGACAGGGCCGGGGGAAACATTCAGTACTTC. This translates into CASKLDRAGGNIQYF.

This chain's CDR3 is CAWRSSRAYEQYF. The CDR3 DNA reads as TGTGCCTGGAGATCATCCAGAGCCTACGAGCAGTACTTC. The chain couples TRBV30 to TRBJ2-7; D unclear. CDR3 length equals 13 residues. Germline V CDR1 and CDR2: GTSNPN, SVGIG (reference sequence). The V end lost 3 bases, the J end lost 2 bases, and 11 bases lay between the germline ends.

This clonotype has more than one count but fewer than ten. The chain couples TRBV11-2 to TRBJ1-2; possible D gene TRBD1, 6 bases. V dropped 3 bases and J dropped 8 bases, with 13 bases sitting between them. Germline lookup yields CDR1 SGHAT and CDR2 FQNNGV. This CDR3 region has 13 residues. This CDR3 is CASSLVQGEGYTF. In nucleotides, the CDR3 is TGTGCCAGCAGCTTGGTACAGGGAGAGGGCTACACCTTC.

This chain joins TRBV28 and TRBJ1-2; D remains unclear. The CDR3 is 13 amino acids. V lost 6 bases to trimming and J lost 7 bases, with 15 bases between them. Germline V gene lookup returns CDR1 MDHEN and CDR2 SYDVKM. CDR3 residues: CASSPPNARGYTF. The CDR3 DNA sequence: TGTGCCAGCAGCCCCCCGAACGCTCGTGGCTACACCTTC.

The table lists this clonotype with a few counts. CDR3 in DNA: TGTGCCAGCAGTTGGGACGGAAGCTCCTACGAGCAGTACTTC. This sequence encodes CASSWDGSSYEQYF. The chain employs TRBV6-5 and TRBJ2-7; D is tentatively TRBD1 or TRBD2 (5 bases each). Trimming removed 4 bases from V and 0 bases from J, with 10 bases in between. The CDR3 consists of 14 residues. Germline values: CDR1 MNHEY, CDR2 SVGAGI.

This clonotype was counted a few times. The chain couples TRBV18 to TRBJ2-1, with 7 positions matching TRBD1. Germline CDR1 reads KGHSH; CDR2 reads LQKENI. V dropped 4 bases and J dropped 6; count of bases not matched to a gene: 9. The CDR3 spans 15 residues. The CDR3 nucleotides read TGTGCCAGCTCACAGCCCGGGACAGCCGCCAATGAGCAGTTCTTC. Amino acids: CASSQPGTAANEQFF.

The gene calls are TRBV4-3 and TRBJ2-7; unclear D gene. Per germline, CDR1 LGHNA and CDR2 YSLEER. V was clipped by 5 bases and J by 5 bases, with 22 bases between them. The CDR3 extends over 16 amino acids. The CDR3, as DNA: TGCGCCAGCAGCTTACCGTCATGGGGTTCCACCCACGAGCAGTACTTC. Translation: CASSLPSWGSTHEQYF.

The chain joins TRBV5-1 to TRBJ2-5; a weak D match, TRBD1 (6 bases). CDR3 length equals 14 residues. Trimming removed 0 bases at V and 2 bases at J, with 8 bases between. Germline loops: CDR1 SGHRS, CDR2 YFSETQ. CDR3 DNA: TGCGCCAGCAGCTTGGGGACAGAACAAGAGACCCAGTACTTC. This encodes CASSLGTEQETQYF. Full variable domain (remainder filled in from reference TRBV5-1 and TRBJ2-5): KAGVTQTPRYLIKTRGQQVTLSCSPISGHRSVSWYQQTPGQGLQFLFEYFSETQRNKGNFPGRFSGRQFSNSRSEMNVSTLELGDSALYLCASSLGTEQETQYFGPGTRLLVL.

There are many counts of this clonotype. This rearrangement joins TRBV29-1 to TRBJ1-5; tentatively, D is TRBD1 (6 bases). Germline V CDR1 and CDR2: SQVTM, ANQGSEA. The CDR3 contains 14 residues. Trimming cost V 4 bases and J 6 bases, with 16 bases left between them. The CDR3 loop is CSVGREVGGQPQHF. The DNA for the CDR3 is TGCAGCGTTGGGCGGGAGGTAGGGGGTCAGCCCCAGCATTTT.